Listed below are T cell receptor beta chains from one sample, sequenced in a study of identical twins. In TCRdb, the 5' RACE reads were re-called with MiXCR into one record per CDR3 protein. The table records some 210,000 distinct CDR3 sequences, approximately 15% of them present only once. The sample was also linked to a second study, of T cells expressing NK-cell markers.

The sequenced sample consisted of CD8+ T cells sorted from blood. These receptors originate from a woman under 30 in good health. CDR3s include the opening cysteine and the closing phenylalanine or tryptophan. The D gene is left open where the match is weak. Some rows mark clone size as missing; the rest say once, few, many or name a class of expanded clone.

V,J,size,D,DNA,CDR3
TRBV6-5,TRBJ2-7,NA,NA,TGTGCCAGCAGTTACTATCCTAGCGTTCGGGCGTCCTACGAGCAGTACTTC,CASSYYPSVRASYEQYF
TRBV7-9,TRBJ2-7,many,NA,TGTGCCAGCAGCTTAGACTTCTACGAGCAGTACTTC,CASSLDFYEQYF
TRBV27,TRBJ1-5,NA,TRBD1,TGTGCCAGCAGTTTATCAGGGGGCGCCCAGCCCCAGCATTTT,CASSLSGGAQPQHF
TRBV10-3,TRBJ1-3,NA,NA,TGTGCCATCAGTGAGGAGACAGAGCCCGGAAACACCATATATTTT,CAISEETEPGNTIYF
TRBV6-5,TRBJ2-4,few,TRBD2,TGTGCCAGCAGTTATACGACCGGGAGGGGGGAAAACATTCAGTACTTC,CASSYTTGRGENIQYF
TRBV9,TRBJ1-2,few,TRBD1,TGTGCCAGCAGCAAGACAGGGGAGATCTATGGCTACACCTTC,CASSKTGEIYGYTF
TRBV12-3/TRBV12-4,TRBJ2-7,few,TRBD2,TGTGCCAGCAGTCGAGGGAGGGGCTACGAGCAGTACTTC,CASSRGRGYEQYF
TRBV29-1,TRBJ1-1,NA,NA,TGCAGCGTTGATTTTGGGAACACTGAAGCTTTCTTT,CSVDFGNTEAFF
TRBV20-1,TRBJ2-3,few,TRBD2,TGCAGTGCTAGAGATAGGCGGGAGGAGCAAGATACGCAGTATTTT,CSARDRREEQDTQYF
TRBV10-3,TRBJ2-1,NA,TRBD1,TGTGCCATCACCGCGGACAGGGGCAGCTCCTACAATGAGCAGTTCTTC,CAITADRGSSYNEQFF
TRBV11-3,TRBJ1-1,NA,NA,TGTGCCAGCAGCTACGGGAGGGGCATGAACACTGAAGCTTTCTTT,CASSYGRGMNTEAFF
TRBV27,TRBJ2-4,NA,NA,TGTGCCAGCAGTTTGCCGGGAGCGGCTCAGTACTTC,CASSLPGAAQYF
TRBV12-5,TRBJ2-5,NA,NA,TGTGCTAGTGGTTTGGTTTACCCGGGGGAGACCCAGTACTTC,CASGLVYPGETQYF
TRBV4-1,TRBJ2-3,NA,NA,TGCGCCAGCAGCCAAACAGAAGATAGCACAGATACGCAGTATTTT,CASSQTEDSTDTQYF
TRBV7-3,TRBJ2-1,few,TRBD2,TGTGCCAGCAGCTCCGTAGCGGGGGGTTACAATGAGCAGTTCTTC,CASSSVAGGYNEQFF
TRBV29-1,TRBJ2-1,many,TRBD2,TGCAGCGTTGAAGATCGGGTGACTAGCTATCTCTTC,CSVEDRVTSYLF
TRBV5-5,TRBJ2-3,few,NA,TGTGCCAGCAGCGTGATGATCTCGACTCCCCACCAGCGGGATACGCAGTATTTT,CASSVMISTPHQRDTQYF
TRBV6-2/TRBV6-3,TRBJ1-1,NA,NA,TGTGCCAGCAGCTTTCGACAGGTAAGAGAAGCTTTCTTT,CASSFRQVREAFF
TRBV13,TRBJ1-1,NA,TRBD1,TGTGCCAGCAACCACAGGGGACCCACTGAAGCTTTCTTT,CASNHRGPTEAFF
TRBV11-3,TRBJ2-1,NA,TRBD2,TGTGCCAGCAGCTTAGATGCGTCGGCGGGAGGGATCTACAATGAGCAGTTCTTC,CASSLDASAGGIYNEQFF
TRBV20-1,TRBJ2-7,NA,TRBD2,TGCAGTGCTAGAGAGGGGACTAGGGGGGAGTACGAGCAGTACTTC,CSAREGTRGEYEQYF
TRBV11-1,TRBJ2-1,few,TRBD2,TGTGCCAGCAGCTTAGCGAGTGAGAGCGGGAGCTCGGGGAATGAGCAGTTCTTC,CASSLASESGSSGNEQFF
TRBV7-9,TRBJ1-1,NA,NA,TGTGCCAGCACCCTCGATTCCCCTGAAGCTTTCTTT,CASTLDSPEAFF
TRBV6-1,TRBJ1-2,medium-sized,TRBD1,TGTGCCAGCAGTGAAGCGGGGACAGGGGGCTATGGCTACACCTTC,CASSEAGTGGYGYTF
TRBV20-1,TRBJ2-7,NA,NA,TGCAGTGCTAGAGATGGCGGCAGGGGTGGCGACGAGCAGTACTTC,CSARDGGRGGDEQYF
TRBV5-1,TRBJ2-1,NA,NA,TGCGCCAGCGGCCCTTGGGGGGCGCACTACAATGAGCAGTTCTTC,CASGPWGAHYNEQFF
TRBV29-1,TRBJ2-3,NA,NA,TGCAGCGTTGAAGGGTGGCCTCCCCTGGCCACGGATACGCAGTATTTT,CSVEGWPPLATDTQYF
TRBV7-8,TRBJ2-7,NA,NA,TGTGCCAGCAGCTTAGTTGATGACGAGCAGTACTTC,CASSLVDDEQYF
TRBV11-2,TRBJ2-4,few,NA,TGTGCCAGCAGCTCCGGTCGGTTAGCCAAAAACATTCAGTACTTC,CASSSGRLAKNIQYF
TRBV13,TRBJ2-3,NA,TRBD2,TGTGCCAGCACCTACGGGGGGGAAAGCACAGATACGCAGTATTTT,CASTYGGESTDTQYF
TRBV2,TRBJ2-1,few,NA,TGTGCCATATCGAGCCATGAGCAGTTCTTC,CAISSHEQFF
TRBV12-3/TRBV12-4,TRBJ2-1,NA,TRBD2,TGTGCCAGCAGTAGGCGCGGGGCTAGCGGGATTCGTGAGCAGTTCTTC,CASSRRGASGIREQFF
TRBV6-2/TRBV6-3,TRBJ2-2,NA,TRBD1,TGTGCCAGCAGTTACCTCACAGGGGCGCCGAACACCGGGGAGCTGTTTTTT,CASSYLTGAPNTGELFF
TRBV4-3,TRBJ2-2,many,NA,TGCGCCAGCAGCCAAGATTTTCGACAGGCGAACACCGGGGAGCTGTTTTTT,CASSQDFRQANTGELFF
TRBV5-1,TRBJ2-2,many,NA,TGCGCCAGCAGTTCAGGAAGCGGCACCGGGGAGCTGTTTTTT,CASSSGSGTGELFF
TRBV2,TRBJ2-1,few,NA,TGTGCCAGCAGTGGGGGATTATGGGGGGAGTACAATGAGCAGTTCTTC,CASSGGLWGEYNEQFF
TRBV11-3,TRBJ2-2,NA,NA,TGTGCCAGCAGCTTAGGTTTAGGGGAGCTGTTTTTT,CASSLGLGELFF
TRBV5-1,TRBJ2-1,few,NA,TGCGCCAGCAGGAATCTCGGGCTCTACAATGAGCAGTTCTTC,CASRNLGLYNEQFF
TRBV29-1,TRBJ2-3,few,TRBD2,TGCAGCGTGCGGACTAGAGGGAAGGATACGCAGTATTTT,CSVRTRGKDTQYF
TRBV5-1,TRBJ1-5,few,NA,TGCGCCAGCAGCTTAACCGGGCCAGCAATCAATCAGCCCCAGCATTTT,CASSLTGPAINQPQHF
TRBV7-9,TRBJ2-2,NA,TRBD2,TGTGCCAGCAGCTTAGCGCGCACTAGCGCTCCCGGGGAGCTGTTTTTT,CASSLARTSAPGELFF
TRBV7-9,TRBJ2-5,NA,TRBD2,TGTGCCAGCAGCTTAAGACGGGGGGGCCGCGAGACCCAGTACTTC,CASSLRRGGRETQYF
TRBV7-6,TRBJ2-6,NA,NA,TGTGCCAGCAGCTTTACGATCTGGTCAAGGGTCCAGTCCGGGGCCAACGTCCTGACTTTC,CASSFTIWSRVQSGANVLTF
TRBV20-1,TRBJ2-7,NA,NA,TGCAGTGCTGCGGGCGATGTTGCGTCCTACGAGCAGTACTTC,CSAAGDVASYEQYF
TRBV20-1,TRBJ2-6,NA,NA,TGCAGTGCCCCTCATGCGGTTTTAGGTATTGGGGCCAACGTCCTGACTTTC,CSAPHAVLGIGANVLTF
TRBV20-1,TRBJ2-2,NA,NA,TGCAGTGCCCCGAGGTTAGACACCGGGGAGCTGTTTTTT,CSAPRLDTGELFF
TRBV9,TRBJ2-7,NA,NA,TGTGCCAGCAGCCCCCGGACTCGGTCCTACGAGCAGTACTTC,CASSPRTRSYEQYF
TRBV5-6,TRBJ1-2,few,NA,TGTGCCAGCAGCTTTGGCAGGGTTACCTATGGCTACACCTTC,CASSFGRVTYGYTF
TRBV7-8,TRBJ2-4,NA,NA,TGTGCCAGCAGCCTGGGGGTCGGAGACATTCAGTACTTC,CASSLGVGDIQYF
TRBV12-3/TRBV12-4,TRBJ2-1,few,NA,TGTGCCAGCAGTGCATCCGAAACACCTGAGCAGTTCTTC,CASSASETPEQFF
TRBV6-1,TRBJ2-7,few,NA,TGTGCCAGCAGTAGTGGGGGGGCCAACGAGCAGTACTTC,CASSSGGANEQYF
TRBV6-1,TRBJ2-5,few,NA,TGTGCCAGCAGAGACGGGCCTAGCTGGGAGACCCAGTACTTC,CASRDGPSWETQYF
TRBV27,TRBJ2-7,NA,NA,TGTGCCAGCAGTTTTTCGGTTCGGTCCTACGAGCAGTACTTC,CASSFSVRSYEQYF
TRBV7-2,TRBJ2-1,once,NA,TGTGCCAGCAGCTTATTTGATTCCTACAATGAGCAGTTCTTC,CASSLFDSYNEQFF
TRBV14,TRBJ2-3,NA,NA,TGTGCCAGCAGCCTCGTGGGTCCAGATACGCAGTATTTT,CASSLVGPDTQYF
TRBV5-1,TRBJ1-1,NA,TRBD1,TGCGCCAGCAGCACGCGACAGGGTGTATTCACTGAAGCTTTCTTT,CASSTRQGVFTEAFF
TRBV10-2,TRBJ2-1,NA,TRBD2,TGCGCCAGCAGTACAAGCGGGGGGGGGGATGAGCAGTTCTTC,CASSTSGGGDEQFF
TRBV5-1,TRBJ1-5,few,TRBD1,TGCGCCAGCAGCACCGGACAGGGACAGCAGCCCCAGCATTTT,CASSTGQGQQPQHF